This record concerns one T cell receptor (beta chain) sequence. The source of the sample is a study of CD8+CD57+ T cells in acquired aplastic anemia. CD8+CD57+ cell expansion, shown by flow cytometry, had occurred in the patients selected for sequencing. Acquired aplastic anemia of severe grade affected all patients. The CDR3 contains 14 residues. The ends lost 5 bases at V and 5 bases at J; junction bases unmatched: 12. Germline lookup yields CDR1 DFQATT and CDR2 SNEGSKA (reference sequence). Genomic DNA constituted the template upon which TCR beta VDJ and CDR3 profiling was performed. MiXCR was run by TCRdb on the reads, yielding one entry per CDR3 protein. The table has roughly 200,000 distinct CDR3 sequences, approximately 65% seen once.

The rearrangement links TRBV20-1 to TRBJ2-7, with 7 bases lining up with TRBD1. The sequence derives from a human donor with aplastic anemia. Sequenced: sorted CD4+, CD8+, or CD8+CD57+ T cells (not recorded which) from PBMCs. DNA of the CDR3: TGCAGTGCTCTTAAACAGGGGATTCTTAACGAGCAGTACTTC. Translated, it gives CSALKQGILNEQYF.